The T cell receptor beta chain under discussion was sequenced for a study of blood T cell repertoires in COVID-19. Study background: The samples span acute and convalescent COVID-19 from the United States, Italy and Spain. PBMCs, B-cell-depleted T cells, or T cells provided the cDNA or gDNA that made up the material.

The ends were cut back, 5 bases at V and 7 bases at J, with 15 bases in the middle. In germline, CDR1 is LGHDT, CDR2 YNNKEL (reference sequence). The CDR3 has 14 amino acids. In the original workflow: Estimated nucleated cell counts came from reference gene primer amplification. Generated by immunoSEQ multiplex PCR, the TCRdb table keeps only in-frame clones and is missing some. The V and J calls and clone size come from that table; D and trimming were worked out from the DNA. The sample lists some 40,000 clones, more than 70% occurring once. The chain links TRBV3-1 (or the pseudogene TRBV3-2) to TRBJ2-1; D is uncertain. This clonotype was sampled from a human donor in a cohort sampled during active COVID-19. Sequencing was carried out using peripheral blood. In DNA form, the CDR3 reads TGTGCCAGCAGCTCCGGTTCCTTCGGGAATGAGCAGTTCTTC. This gives the protein CASSSGSFGNEQFF.